The clone carrying this TCR beta chain was seen a single time. Antigen unknown. Trimming took 3 bases from V and 0 from J, leaving 8 bases between them. Germline V gene lookup returns CDR1 SNHLY and CDR2 FYNNEI. The CDR3 runs to 14 residues. Authors' methods: The detection floor for productive clonotype frequency was 2.59 x 10-5. Produced via immunoSEQ multiplex PCR; TCRdb's table is partial and in-frame only. V, J and clone size are those of that table, while D and trimming were read from the DNA. The sample lists 45,000 to 55,000 clones; roughly 70% were seen once. These data belong to a study of STAT5B mutations in CD4+ large granular lymphocyte leukemia. On the study more broadly: Among healthy controls, a particular HLA allele went with more CDR3 'QG' motifs. Study-wide points: About a quarter of private leukemic clonotypes occurred rarely in other patients' non-leukemic repertoires. Compared with healthy controls (2/35), patient top clones favored TRBV06 (8/27).

Sequenced sample: CD4+ T cells from blood buffy coats. This rearrangement joins TRBV2 to TRBJ2-5; weak D call: TRBD2 (6 bases). The TCR originated in a human donor in good health. CDR3 bases: TGTGCCAGCAGTGATGGGAGGCACCAAGAGACCCAGTACTTC. It encodes CASSDGRHQETQYF.